Below, one T cell receptor (beta chain) is given with its context. Its antigen is still unknown. The sample originates from a study of blood T cells in healthy people across ages. The study, taken as a whole, reports: Diversity of TCR beta per million T cells declined in a roughly linear way with age.

This CDR3 contains 16 residues. Germline V gene sequence: CDR1 MNHNS, CDR2 SASEGT. V lost 7 bases to trimming and J lost 6 bases, with 24 bases between them. Combining a sample-barcoded 5' primer with a J-beta primer mix, a second PCR ran for about 7 to 11 cycles. TCRdb reanalysed the 5' RACE reads using MiXCR and keeps one entry per CDR3 protein. The table includes fewer than 1,200,000 distinct CDR3 sequences, 20% to 25% detected once. This sample also appeared in a second study, on T cells of mothers and their children. From that study: Researchers report slightly higher, though non-significant, overlap in related mother-child pairs than in unrelated pairs.

The gene calls are TRBV6-1 and TRBJ1-2, with a possible D match to TRBD1 (5 bases). The sample taken for sequencing was blood. The clonotype originates from a girl aged 2-15 years in good health. The CDR3 DNA reads as TGTGCCAGCATCCAAACGAGGCTATCAGGGCAGAATGGCTACACCTTC. Protein sequence: CASIQTRLSGQNGYTF.